The clone carrying this T cell receptor beta chain has just a few counts. The antigen is unknown. The data originate from a study of beta chain features in type 1 diabetes. On the study more broadly: The samples had 85 million to 140 million sorted cells examined in all.

Sequenced material consisted of expressed TCRB transcripts (all of the isolated RNA was reverse transcribed). The repertoire was sequenced with immunoSEQ multiplex PCR; TCRdb's copy has only in-frame clones and lacks some. Seen here are a few hundred thousand clones, over 8.5% observed once, and the top ten hold roughly 0.6%. Study observations and caveats: Although PCR might favor shorter templates, it would do so equally in patients and controls. More deletions and fewer insertions at VDJ junctions were seen in type 1 diabetes patients. Type 1 diabetes patients showed a moderate but significant shortening of TCRB CDR3s in all four CD4+ subsets.

Every sorted population was more than 98% pure. CDR1 and CDR2 from the germline V gene are LNHDA and SQIVND (reference sequence). The CDR3 length is 15 residues. With V trimmed by 3 bases and J by 3 bases, 6 bases remained unmatched. The chain couples TRBV19 to TRBJ2-5, with TRBD1 identical over 8 bases. This sequence originates from a man younger than 45 with type 1 diabetes. Sequencing used central memory CD4+ T cells from blood. The CDR3 is CASSMDRAGEETQYF. CDR3 nucleotides: TGTGCCAGTAGTATGGACAGGGCCGGGGAAGAGACCCAGTACTTC.